These 28 T cell receptor beta chains originate from one sample sequenced in a study of glioma-infiltrating T cells. Using RNA template, CDR3s of TCR alpha and beta were amplified with iRepertoire arm-PCR. TCRdb reprocessed the multiplex PCR reads with MiXCR, giving one entry per CDR3 protein. Of 160,000 or so distinct CDR3 sequences in the sample, about 40% were seen once. Sequencing used glioma tissue, nonneoplastic brain tissue, or PBMCs (not recorded which). These receptors came from a human donor with low-grade glioma or glioblastoma, undergoing nonglioma brain surgery, or in good health (not recorded which).

Concerning this clonotype: One end of the junction is discordant with germline, which a read error may explain. The DNA of the CDR3 is TGTGCCATCAGCTTATGGGAGGGATTGGAGACCCAGTACTTC. This codes for CAISLWEGLETQYF. This chain uses TRBV7-2 with TRBJ2-5, with 7 nucleotides matching TRBD2. Germline V gene data show CDR1 as SGHTA and CDR2 as FQGNSA. There are 14 residues in the CDR3.

This clonotype was recorded at least ten times. The genes are TRBV10-3 and TRBJ2-7; 10 bases are a match to TRBD2. The CDR3 has 13 residues. V was clipped by 9 bases and J by 2 bases; unmatched bases: 4. Germline V CDR1 and CDR2: ENHRY, SYGVKD. CDR3 sequence: CAIQREGTYEQYF. The CDR3 DNA reads as TGTGCCATACAGCGGGAGGGAACCTACGAGCAGTACTTC.

Regarding this clonotype: Relative to the germline gene, one junction end is altered; a read error may explain this. V usage is TRBV4-1 and J usage is TRBJ1-3; D call uncertain. In germline, CDR1 is MGHRA, CDR2 YSYEKL. This CDR3 region has 15 residues. CDR3 DNA: TGCGCCAGCAGCCAGGACTATCTCTCTGGAATCACCATATATTTT. It specifies CASSQDYLSGITIYF.

V is TRBV5-1 and J is TRBJ2-7; 7 bases align to TRBD1. Germline assignment: CDR1 SGHRS and CDR2 YFSETQ. With 6 bases clipped from V and 4 bases from J, the junction kept 10 bases outside the gene matches. The CDR3 extends over 14 amino acids. CDR3 sequence: CASMSGQGVYEQYF. In DNA, the CDR3 is TGCGCCAGCATGAGTGGCCAGGGGGTTTACGAGCAGTACTTC.

Regarding this clonotype: An end of the junction differs from the germline gene, which may be a read error. J is TRBJ2-5 and V is TRBV7-2; TRBD1 matches 9 bases. Germline V gene sequence: CDR1 SGHTA, CDR2 FQGNSA. This CDR3 comprises 16 residues. CDR3 nucleotide sequence: TGTGCCAGCAGCTTGGGGACAGGGAGTCGGCAAGAGACCGAGTACTTC. Protein sequence: CASSLGTGSRQETEYF.

In the case of this clonotype: This may stem from a read error, because a much larger clone lies one nucleotide away. DNA of the CDR3: TGTGCCAGATCAGAGGTTGGGGGGCATGAGCAGTTCTTC. It yields the protein CARSEVGGHEQFF. This chain uses TRBV18 with TRBJ2-1, with D possibly being TRBD1 or TRBD2 (6 bases each). The CDR3 runs to 13 residues. Between the trimmed V and J ends, which lost 9 bases and 8 bases, there was a span of 17 bases. Germline V gene data show CDR1 as KGHSH and CDR2 as LQKENI.

This clonotype was observed many times. The V and J genes are TRBV7-2 and TRBJ2-3; D is unclear. This CDR3 has 11 residues. Per germline, CDR1 SGHTA and CDR2 FQGNSA. V was pared by 4 bases and J by 7 bases, with 6 bases between. CDR3 sequence: CASSYQYTQYF. In nucleotides, the CDR3 is TGTGCCAGCAGCTATCAATATACGCAGTATTTT.

This clonotype was seen repeatedly, ten times or more. The genes are TRBV28 and TRBJ1-1; TRBD1 agrees at 9 bases. The CDR3 extends over 16 amino acids. Trimming cost V 6 bases and J 2 bases; bases outside gene matches: 10. CDR1 and CDR2 (germline): MDHEN, SYDVKM. The CDR3 nucleotides read TGTGCCAGCAGCCGTATACAGGGGGCGATCAACACTGAAGCTTTCTTT. It codes for CASSRIQGAINTEAFF. Full variable domain (remainder filled in from reference TRBV28 and TRBJ1-1): DVKVTQSSRYLVKRTGEKVFLECVQDMDHENMFWYRQDPGLGLRLIYFSYDVKMKEKGDIPEGYSVSREKKERFSLILESASTNQTSMYLCASSRIQGAINTEAFFGQGTRLTVV.

This clonotype was counted at least ten times. The V gene is TRBV6-6, the J gene TRBJ2-1; TRBD2 agrees at 8 bases. CDR1 and CDR2 (germline): MNHNY, SVGAGI (reference sequence). CDR3 size: 18 residues. Germline trimming cut 0 bases from V and 3 bases from J; bases unmatched to any gene: 10. The DNA of the CDR3 is TGTGCCAGCAGTTACTCAAGAGGGGTAGCGGGAAACTACAATGAGCAGTTCTTC. The encoded protein is CASSYSRGVAGNYNEQFF.

A few counts support this clonotype. V gene TRBV7-2 combines with J gene TRBJ2-1; 9 positions match TRBD2. This CDR3 comprises 15 residues. J gave up 6 bases and V 3 bases, and 6 bases lay outside the gene matches. From germline, CDR1 is SGHTA and CDR2 FQGNSA. CDR3 DNA sequence: TGTGCCAGCAGCTTGGCGGGAGGGCTCGGCAATGAGCAGTTCTTC. It is translated as CASSLAGGLGNEQFF.

In this sample, this clonotype turned up many times. The chain combines TRBV6-1 with TRBJ2-1; 11 positions match TRBD2. This CDR3 region has 14 residues. V lost 5 bases to trimming and J lost 5 bases; unmatched junction nucleotides: 2. The germline gives CDR1 MNHNS, CDR2 SASEGT. CDR3 residues: CASSRLAGHNEQFF. The CDR3 nucleotides read TGTGCCAGCAGTCGACTAGCGGGACACAATGAGCAGTTCTTC.

A remark on this clonotype: Being one base from a much bigger clone, this may be a read error. The V call is TRBV6-1, the J call TRBJ2-1, with TRBD1 matching over 9 bases. This CDR3 is built from 16 residues. Germline V CDR1 and CDR2: MNHNS, SASEGT. After removal of 2 bases from V and 5 bases from J, the junction contained 7 bases not matched to a gene. CDR3 in DNA: TGTGCCAGCAGTGAACACCGGGACAGGGCGGACAATGAGCAGTTCTTC. This gives the protein CASSEHRDRADNEQFF.

On this clonotype: A clone one base away is much larger, so this may be a read error. The chain employs TRBV7-6 and TRBJ1-1; D not resolved. CDR1 and CDR2 from the germline V gene are SGHVS and FNYEAQ. The CDR3 runs 14 residues. CDR3 region: CASSLIPFEAEDFF. The CDR3 coding sequence is TGTGCCAGCAGCTTAATTCCTTTCGAGGCTGAAGATTTCTTT.

This clonotype was recorded only once. This likely comes from a read error, as the CDR3 has no conserved phenylalanine or tryptophan at its end. The rearrangement uses TRBV30 and TRBJ1-5, with D possibly TRBD1 on 5 matching bases. The CDR3 consists of 14 residues. V was cut by 2 bases and J by 6 bases, with 14 bases left in between. From germline, CDR1 is GTSNPN and CDR2 SVGIG (reference sequence). Here the CDR3 DNA reads TGTGCCTGGAGTTTGGGGCAGGGAGGTCAGCCCCAGCATTAT. Protein sequence: CAWSLGQGGQPQHY.

As regards this clonotype: This may come from a read error, since a much larger clone is one base off. V gene TRBV6-6 combines with J gene TRBJ2-4, with 7 bases aligning to TRBD2. The CDR3 contains 16 residues. Germline-derived CDR1 and CDR2 are MNHNY and SVGAGI (reference sequence). CDR3: CASVKVREVGKNIRYF. For the CDR3, the DNA is TGTGCCAGCGTGAAGGTTCGGGAGGTCGGCAAAAACATTCGGTACTTC.

In the case of this clonotype: With a much larger clone just one base away, this may be a read error. The genes are TRBV2 and TRBJ1-1; tentative D call: TRBD1 (5 bases). The CDR3 extends over 14 amino acids. Trimming took off 6 bases at V and 5 bases at J, with 16 bases between the two ends. CDR1 is SNHLY and CDR2 is FYNNEI in the germline V gene. CDR3 amino acids: CASRQTQAITEAFF. The CDR3 coding sequence is TGTGCCAGCAGGCAAACACAGGCAATAACTGAAGCTTTCTTT.

Turning to this clonotype: The CDR3 end shows no conserved phenylalanine or tryptophan, and so a read error is likely. The chain is built from TRBV19 and TRBJ2-7; D is tentatively TRBD1 or TRBD2 (5 bases each). The V gene lost 4 bases and the J gene lost 0 bases, with 7 bases spanning the gap. The CDR3 has 13 amino acids. CDR1 and CDR2 (germline): LNHDA, SQIVND (reference sequence). Here the CDR3 reads CASSRGASYEQYS. CDR3 sequence (DNA): TGTGCCAGTAGTAGAGGGGCCTCCTACGAGCAGTACTCC.

The chain combines TRBV7-2 with TRBJ1-1; maybe TRBD1 (5 bases). The ends were cut back, 3 bases at V and 1 base at J, with 9 bases in the middle. Looked up from germline, CDR1 is SGHTA and CDR2 is FQGNSA. The CDR3 covers 14 residues. The DNA of the CDR3 is TGTGCCAGCAGCTTGATGGGGCCGAACACTGAAGCTTTCTTT. Protein: CASSLMGPNTEAFF.

With respect to this clonotype: A single base separates this from a much larger clone, so it may be a read error. This sequence joins TRBV20-1 and TRBJ2-3, with TRBD2 matching over 8 bases. V was clipped by 7 bases and J by 0 bases; unmatched bases: 6. CDR1 and CDR2 from the germline V gene are DFQATT and SNEGSKA (reference sequence). The length of the CDR3 is 14 residues. DNA of the CDR3: TGCAGTGAGACCGGACTAGCCAGCACAGATACGCAGTATTTT. It encodes CSETGLASTDTQYF.

V usage is TRBV7-2 and J usage is TRBJ1-6, with 7 bases fitting TRBD1. After removal of 3 bases from V and 10 bases from J, the junction contained 12 bases not matched to a gene. CDR3 size: 16 residues. Germline assignment: CDR1 SGHTA and CDR2 FQGNSA. CDR3 amino acids: CASSFSGVQGESPLHF. DNA of the CDR3: TGTGCCAGCAGCTTTTCCGGGGTGCAGGGGGAGTCACCCCTCCACTTT.

As concerns this clonotype: A junction end diverges from the germline sequence, so it may reflect a read error. The V gene is TRBV25-1, the J gene TRBJ2-7, with a weak D call TRBD1 (6 bases). This CDR3 contains 12 residues. Germline-derived CDR1 and CDR2 are MGHDK and SYGVNS. The CDR3 protein is CASIVQGYEHYF. The DNA for the CDR3 is TGTGCCAGCATTGTACAGGGATACGAGCACTACTTC.

This clonotype showed up many times. The V gene is TRBV7-2, the J gene TRBJ2-1, with 9 nucleotides matching TRBD2. CDR1 and CDR2 from the germline V gene are SGHTA and FQGNSA. This CDR3 contains 16 residues. V was clipped by 2 bases and J by 7 bases; unmatched bases: 9. The CDR3 protein is CASSLIPLAGRNEQFF. DNA for the CDR3: TGTGCCAGCAGCTTAATCCCCCTAGCGGGAAGAAATGAGCAGTTCTTC.

This clonotype was seen at least ten times. The chain is built from TRBV27 and TRBJ2-7; unclear D gene. The V end lost 3 bases, the J end lost 2 bases, and 11 bases lay between the germline ends. CDR3 size: 14 residues. The V gene's germline CDR1 is MNHEY and CDR2 SMNVEV (reference sequence). The CDR3 nucleotides read TGTGCCAGCAGTTTGGCAGGTCCGCCCTACGAGCAGTACTTC. It specifies CASSLAGPPYEQYF.

With respect to this clonotype: A much more abundant neighbour one base away suggests this may be a read error. J is TRBJ2-7 and V is TRBV6-5, with 9 bases lining up with TRBD1. The ends lost 4 bases at V and 3 bases at J; junction bases unmatched: 4. The CDR3 has 14 amino acids. The V gene's germline CDR1 is MNHEY and CDR2 SVGAGI. As DNA, the CDR3 is TGTGCCAGCAGTTCGTCGGGACAGGGCTACGAGCAGTACTTC. It specifies CASSSSGQGYEQYF.

CDR3 nucleotides: TGCAGTGCTATAGATGAGACTACCGGGGGAACTAGCACAGATACGCAGTATTTT. Amino acids: CSAIDETTGGTSTDTQYF. The J gene is TRBJ2-3, the V gene TRBV20-1; maybe TRBD2 (6 bases). Trimming stripped 4 bases from V and 0 bases from J, with 23 bases between. The length of the CDR3 is 18 residues. Germline V lookup: CDR1 DFQATT, CDR2 SNEGSKA (reference sequence).

As concerns this clonotype: Since a much larger clone is just one base distant, this may be a read error. The CDR3 coding sequence is TGTGCCACCGAGGGGGAGGCCGGGGAGCTGTTTTTT. Protein product: CATEGEAGELFF. This rearrangement joins TRBV24-1 to TRBJ2-2; D is tentatively TRBD1 or TRBD2 (6 bases each). This CDR3 spans 12 amino acids. The V end was cut by 9 bases, the J end by 6 bases, with 10 bases between. The germline CDR1 and CDR2 sequences are KGHDR and SFDVKD.

The CDR3 DNA sequence: TGCGCCAGCTGTACCACTGGGACAGGGGGAATCTACGAGCAGTACTTC. Amino acid sequence: CASCTTGTGGIYEQYF. The gene calls are TRBV5-1 and TRBJ2-7; 11 bases match TRBD1. Unmatched junction bases numbered 12, after V lost 7 bases and J lost 3 bases. The V gene's germline CDR1 is SGHRS and CDR2 YFSETQ. The CDR3 runs 16 residues.

This clonotype was found many times. The chain combines TRBV28 with TRBJ2-7, with 7 bases matching TRBD1. V was pared by 4 bases and J by 6 bases, with 6 bases of the junction left unmatched. Germline CDR1 is MDHEN and CDR2 is SYDVKM. The CDR3 has 13 residues. The CDR3 reads CASSYRGRVEQYF. For the CDR3, the DNA is TGTGCCAGCAGTTACAGGGGACGAGTCGAGCAGTACTTC.